This T cell receptor beta chain was sequenced in a study of T-cell reconstitution after alpha-beta-depleted transplantation in children. Preparation of the TCRbeta library involved a method that used unique molecular identifiers. TCRdb processed the PCR reads anew with MiXCR; each CDR3 protein has one entry. Altogether around 270,000 distinct CDR3 sequences are present, around 7.1% being singletons, with the ten largest covering approximately 8.6%. This clonotype was counted at least ten times. What it recognizes is unknown. Study outcomes and limitations: T-cell numbers and diversity one year post-transplant derived largely from freshly generated T cells. Where alpha-beta T cells came from about two months after transplant was reportedly several hundred expanded graft clones. Surviving recipient T cells and thymic progenitors underlay high day-60 TCRbeta diversity in some patients.

This CDR3 has 14 residues. Germline CDR1 reads MNHEY; CDR2 reads SVGAGI. V was pared by 5 bases and J by 1 base, with 2 bases of the junction left unmatched. This sequence originates from a female patient aged 2-15 years who had a stem cell transplant for Fanconi anemia, so the T cells may come from the graft donor. Sequences were derived from peripheral blood, sampled 360 days after TCRalphabeta/CD19-depleted stem cell transplant. The chain uses TRBV6-5 and TRBJ1-3; 7 bases are shared with TRBD1. The chain's CDR3 is CASSNRGSGNTIYF. The CDR3, as DNA: TGTGCCAGCAGTAACAGGGGTTCTGGAAACACCATATATTTT.